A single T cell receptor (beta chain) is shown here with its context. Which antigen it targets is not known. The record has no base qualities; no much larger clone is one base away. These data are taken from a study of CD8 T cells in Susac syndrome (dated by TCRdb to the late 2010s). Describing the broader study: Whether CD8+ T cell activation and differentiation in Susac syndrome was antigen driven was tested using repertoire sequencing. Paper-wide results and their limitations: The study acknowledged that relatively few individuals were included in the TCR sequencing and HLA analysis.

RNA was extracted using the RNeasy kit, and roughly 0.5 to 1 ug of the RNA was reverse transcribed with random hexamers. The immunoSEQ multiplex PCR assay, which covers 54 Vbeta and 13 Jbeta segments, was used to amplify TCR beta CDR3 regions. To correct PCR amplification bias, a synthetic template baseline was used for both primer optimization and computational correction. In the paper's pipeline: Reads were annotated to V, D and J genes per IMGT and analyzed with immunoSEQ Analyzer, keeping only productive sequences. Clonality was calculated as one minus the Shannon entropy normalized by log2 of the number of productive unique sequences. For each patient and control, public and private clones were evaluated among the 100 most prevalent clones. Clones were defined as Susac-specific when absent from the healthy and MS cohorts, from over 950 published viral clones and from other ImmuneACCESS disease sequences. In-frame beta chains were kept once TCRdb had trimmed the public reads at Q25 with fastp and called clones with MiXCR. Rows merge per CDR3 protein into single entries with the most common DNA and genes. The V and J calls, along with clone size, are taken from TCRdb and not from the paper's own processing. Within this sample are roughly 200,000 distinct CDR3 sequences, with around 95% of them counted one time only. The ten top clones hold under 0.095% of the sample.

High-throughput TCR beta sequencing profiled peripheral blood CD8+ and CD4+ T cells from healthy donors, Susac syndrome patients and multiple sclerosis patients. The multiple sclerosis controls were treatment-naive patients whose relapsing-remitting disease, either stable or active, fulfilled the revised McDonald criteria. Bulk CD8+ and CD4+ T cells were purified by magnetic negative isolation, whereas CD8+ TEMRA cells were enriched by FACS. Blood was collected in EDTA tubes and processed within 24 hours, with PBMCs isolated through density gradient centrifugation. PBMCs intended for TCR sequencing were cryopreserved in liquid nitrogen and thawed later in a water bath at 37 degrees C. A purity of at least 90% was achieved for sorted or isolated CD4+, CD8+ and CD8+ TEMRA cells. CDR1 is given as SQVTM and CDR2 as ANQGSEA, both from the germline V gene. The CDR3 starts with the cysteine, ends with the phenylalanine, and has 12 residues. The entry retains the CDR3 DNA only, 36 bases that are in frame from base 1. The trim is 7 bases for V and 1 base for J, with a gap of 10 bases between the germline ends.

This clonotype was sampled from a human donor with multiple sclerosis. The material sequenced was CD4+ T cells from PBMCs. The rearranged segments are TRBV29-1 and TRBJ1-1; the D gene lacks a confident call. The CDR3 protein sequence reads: CSGTTPNTEAFF. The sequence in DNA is TGCAGCGGGACTACCCCGAACACTGAAGCTTTCTTT.